Below, 21 T cell receptor beta chains from the same sample are listed, as sequenced in a study of radiotherapy plus CTLA-4 blockade in lung cancer. Clones were sequenced by immunoSEQ multiplex PCR, and TCRdb holds only the in-frame ones, with some missing. The sample includes roughly 110,000 clones, over 65% of them seen just once. Here the sequenced sample was peripheral blood, taken from a patient treated with radiotherapy plus ipilimumab. Receptors were obtained from a human donor with non-small cell lung cancer that progressed on radiotherapy plus ipilimumab. Some clones in this sample may be carry-over from other donors' samples.

V is TRBV18 and J is TRBJ1-1, with no clear D. The CDR3 sequence is 14 residues long. The V gene lost 3 bases and the J gene lost 1 base, with 9 bases spanning the gap. Per the germline V gene, CDR1 is KGHSH and CDR2 is LQKENI. Written as DNA, the CDR3 is TGTGCCAGCTCACCCTTGGGCAGGAACACTGAAGCTTTCTTT. This gives the protein CASSPLGRNTEAFF.

The chain links TRBV4-3 to TRBJ2-2; the D gene is possibly TRBD2 (7 bases). Germline CDR1 is LGHNA and CDR2 is YSLEER. V was shortened by 0 bases and J by 6 bases, with 20 bases between the two germline ends. The CDR3 is made up of 18 amino acids. CDR3 loop: CASSQDLGRGGSPGELFF. The CDR3 region has the DNA TGCGCCAGCAGCCAAGATCTAGGGAGGGGGGGCTCTCCCGGGGAGCTGTTTTTT.

The chain is built from TRBV5-1 and TRBJ1-4; possible D gene TRBD1, 6 bases. The germline gives CDR1 SGHRS, CDR2 YFSETQ. V lost 0 bases and J 6 bases, leaving 15 bases between the germline ends. There are 16 residues in the CDR3. CDR3 DNA: TGCGCCAGCAGCTTGGGGGCAGGGGCCTCATATGAAAAACTGTTTTTT. The encoded protein is CASSLGAGASYEKLFF.

V and J are TRBV6-1 and TRBJ2-5; 9 nucleotides line up with TRBD1. CDR3 length: 14 amino acids. V lost 7 bases, J lost 5 bases, and 8 bases stayed unmatched. The V gene's germline CDR1 is MNHNS and CDR2 SASEGT. The CDR3, as DNA: TGTGCCAGCACCGAGGGACAGGGCCGGGAGACCCAGTACTTC. This codes for CASTEGQGRETQYF.

This clone has just a few counts. The chain recombines TRBV7-8 with TRBJ2-3; no reliable D call. The germline V gene has CDR1 SGHVS and CDR2 FQNEAQ. The V and J ends lost 5 bases and 1 base respectively, with 10 bases between them. This CDR3 has 14 residues. CDR3 in amino acids: CASSPNVGTDTQYF. In DNA form, the CDR3 reads TGTGCCAGCAGCCCAAACGTGGGCACAGATACGCAGTATTTT.

The V and J genes are TRBV6-5 and TRBJ1-3, with a tentative D call TRBD1 (6 bases). Trimming cost V 7 bases and J 5 bases, with 12 bases left between them. CDR1 MNHEY and CDR2 SVGAGI come from the germline V gene. The CDR3 runs to 13 residues. Here the CDR3 reads CASTSGQRNTIYF. The CDR3 DNA sequence: TGTGCCAGCACCTCAGGACAGCGAAACACCATATATTTT.

This sequence joins TRBV6-1 and TRBJ1-5, with a weak D call TRBD1 (5 bases). CDR1 and CDR2 (germline): MNHNS, SASEGT. The CDR3 extends over 13 amino acids. The V gene lost 10 bases and the J gene lost 1 base, with 11 bases spanning the gap. CDR3 protein: CATTGTSNQPQHF. CDR3 nucleotide sequence: TGTGCCACAACAGGAACCAGCAATCAGCCCCAGCATTTT.

CDR3 sequence: CASSLVGAPYEQYF. Written as DNA, the CDR3 is TGTGCCAGCAGCTTGGTGGGGGCCCCCTACGAGCAGTACTTC. The V call is TRBV5-5, the J call TRBJ2-7; TRBD1 is a possible D gene (6 bases). Germline V gives CDR1 SGHKS, CDR2 YYEKEE (reference sequence). Trimming left V 0 bases short and J 2 bases short, with 9 bases between. The CDR3 runs to 14 residues.

Points on this clone: Germline is not matched at one junction end, which may reflect a read error. This chain joins TRBV7-7 and TRBJ1-1; possible D gene TRBD1, 6 bases. Germline V gene data show CDR1 as SSHAT and CDR2 as FNYEAQ (reference sequence). CDR3 length: 13 residues. This chain's CDR3 is CASSGGPNTEAFF. The DNA for the CDR3 is TGTGCTAGCAGCGGGGGCCCGAACACTGAAGCTTTCTTT.

In its sample, this clone was seen once. V usage is TRBV5-1 and J usage is TRBJ1-6; D ambiguous. CDR1 is SGHRS, CDR2 YFSETQ, per germline. The V end lost 0 bases, the J end lost 9 bases, and 10 bases lay between the germline ends. CDR3 length equals 14 residues. The CDR3: CASSLAPGGSPLHF. Here the CDR3 DNA reads TGCGCCAGCAGCTTGGCCCCGGGCGGTTCACCCCTCCACTTT.

The V and J genes are TRBV2 and TRBJ2-7; no reliable D call. V was clipped by 2 bases and J by 5 bases, with 4 bases between them. Per the germline V gene, CDR1 is SNHLY and CDR2 is FYNNEI. The CDR3 contains 11 residues. DNA for the CDR3: TGTGCCAGCAGTGAATATGACGAGCAGTACTTC. Translating gives CASSEYDEQYF.

The chain links TRBV28 to TRBJ1-2; D gene unclear. V lost 8 bases and J 5 bases, leaving 27 bases between the germline ends. The CDR3 runs 17 residues. Germline loops: CDR1 MDHEN, CDR2 SYDVKM. The CDR3 bases are TGTGCCAGCCTACCTTTACTCCTCCTTTTTGGGAAGTATGGCTACACCTTC. It codes for CASLPLLLLFGKYGYTF.

V and J are TRBV5-1 and TRBJ2-5, with 13 nucleotides matching TRBD2. The V segment lost 3 bases and the J segment 1 base; nucleotides outside the gene matches: 9. The CDR3 spans 18 residues. Germline V gives CDR1 SGHRS, CDR2 YFSETQ. CDR3 amino acids: CASSSRLAGGAAQETQYF. The CDR3 DNA reads as TGCGCCAGCAGCTCGAGACTAGCGGGGGGTGCGGCCCAAGAGACCCAGTACTTC.

The V call is TRBV11-2, the J call TRBJ2-7; 9 nucleotides line up with TRBD1. V lost 0 bases, J lost 7 bases, and 13 bases stayed unmatched. CDR1 and CDR2 from the germline V gene are SGHAT and FQNNGV. The CDR3 is 17 amino acids. DNA of the CDR3: TGTGCCAGCAGCTTAGATCTTGGGGTGGGGACAGGGCGTGAGCAGTACTTC. It encodes CASSLDLGVGTGREQYF.

The J gene is TRBJ2-7, the V gene TRBV29-1; TRBD2 is a possible D gene (5 bases). The V gene lost 6 bases and the J gene lost 3 bases, with 15 bases spanning the gap. Germline assignment: CDR1 SQVTM and CDR2 ANQGSEA. CDR3 length: 13 amino acids. CDR3 sequence reads: CSVGRGVSYEQYF. CDR3 bases: TGCAGCGTAGGCCGGGGTGTTAGCTACGAGCAGTACTTC.

The V and J genes are TRBV10-3 and TRBJ2-5; 10 bases align to TRBD1. CDR3 length: 16 amino acids. Germline V gives CDR1 ENHRY, CDR2 SYGVKD. J was trimmed by 5 bases and V by 0 bases; bases with no gene match: 6. The CDR3 here is CAISESKGQGWETQYF. The CDR3 DNA sequence: TGTGCCATCAGTGAGTCGAAGGGACAGGGGTGGGAGACCCAGTACTTC.

The J gene is TRBJ1-2, the V gene TRBV6-1; no clear D. Trimming shortened V by 6 bases and J by 4 bases, and 9 bases separated the two germline ends. The CDR3 length is 12 residues. Per germline, CDR1 MNHNS and CDR2 SASEGT. DNA for the CDR3: TGTGCCAGCAGCGAACAGTTCTATGGCTACACCTTC. Amino acid sequence: CASSEQFYGYTF.

This clone has a single count. The rearrangement links TRBV28 to TRBJ2-1, with D possibly being TRBD1 (6 bases). CDR3 length: 13 amino acids. V was shortened by 6 bases and J by 13 bases, with 19 bases between the two germline ends. CDR1 is MDHEN, CDR2 SYDVKM, per germline. The CDR3 DNA follows: TGTGCCAGCAGCGACTTAAGAGGACAGTTCCAGTTCTTC. This gives the protein CASSDLRGQFQFF.

Concerning this clone itself: Other DNA sequences from this sample encode an identical CDR3 as well. The chain has TRBV19 and TRBJ1-4; 7 bases align to TRBD1. Germline V CDR1 and CDR2: LNHDA, SQIVND (reference sequence). The CDR3 has 13 amino acids. V shed 6 bases, J shed 7 bases, and the junction held 5 bases outside the gene matches. CDR3 DNA: TGTGCCAGTAGCAGCCGGGACAGTGAAAAACTGTTTTTT. Protein sequence: CASSSRDSEKLFF. Full variable domain (outside the CDR3, taken from reference TRBV19 and TRBJ1-4): DGGITQSPKYLFRKEGQNVTLSCEQNLNHDAMYWYRQDPGQGLRLIYYSQIVNDFQKGDIAEGYSVSREKKESFPLTVTSAQKNPTAFYLCASSSRDSEKLFFGSGTQLSVL.

The rearrangement joins TRBV14 to TRBJ1-2; D remains unclear. CDR3 length equals 16 residues. Deletions cut 4 bases from V and 1 base from J, with 16 bases between. Per the germline V gene, CDR1 is SGHDN and CDR2 is FVKESK. The CDR3 region is CASSLRQNPFNYGYTF. CDR3 coding DNA: TGTGCCAGCAGCCTGCGGCAGAACCCTTTTAACTATGGCTACACCTTC.

V is TRBV7-8 and J is TRBJ1-5; no clear D. The V end lost 7 bases, the J end lost 7 bases, and 23 bases lay between the germline ends. Germline assignment: CDR1 SGHVS and CDR2 FQNEAQ. This CDR3 has 16 residues. The CDR3 sequence is CASTESGRTYGQPQHF. The CDR3 DNA is TGTGCCAGCACCGAAAGCGGGCGGACCTACGGGCAGCCCCAGCATTTT.